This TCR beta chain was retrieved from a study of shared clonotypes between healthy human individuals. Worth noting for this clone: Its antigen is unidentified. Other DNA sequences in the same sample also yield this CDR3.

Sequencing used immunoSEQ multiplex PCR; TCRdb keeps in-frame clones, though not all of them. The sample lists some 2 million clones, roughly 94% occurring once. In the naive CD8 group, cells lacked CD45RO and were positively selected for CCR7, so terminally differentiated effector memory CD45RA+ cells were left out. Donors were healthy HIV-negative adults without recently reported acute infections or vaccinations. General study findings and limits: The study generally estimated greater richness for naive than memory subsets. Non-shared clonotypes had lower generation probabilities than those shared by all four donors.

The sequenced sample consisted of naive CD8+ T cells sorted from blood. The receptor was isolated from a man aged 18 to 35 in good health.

CDR3 loop: CASSFFGGTDTQYF. CDR3 DNA: TGTGCCAGCAGCTTCTTTGGGGGTACAGATACGCAGTATTTT. The V call is TRBV5-4, the J call TRBJ2-3; D tentatively fits TRBD1 or TRBD2 (5 bases each). The CDR3 length is 14 residues. Per germline, CDR1 SGHNT and CDR2 YYREEE (reference sequence). V gave up 2 bases and J gave up 3 bases, with 10 bases separating them.